This T cell receptor beta chain stems from a study of cytomegalovirus exposure and HLA in healthy donors. Study-level points and caveats: There were reportedly fewer N-insertions in an Asian-associated ancestry cluster than the roughly 670-donor mean, in a later analysis. Within an earlier analysis, most TCR beta V segments proved productive either about 87% or about 30% of the time. Altogether, some 170 TCR beta chains were recorded as cytomegalovirus-associated.

Those who donated were healthy bone marrow donors. Concerning this clone itself: Its specificity is not known.

With 60 Vbeta and 13 Jbeta primers, the PCR was carried out. Profiling relied on immunoSEQ multiplex PCR, and the TCRdb table lists in-frame clones only, not all of them. The sample holds over 100,000 clones, more than 65% seen once. The V gene's germline CDR1 is MNHEY and CDR2 SMNVEV (reference sequence). CDR3 size: 15 residues. The junction had 9 bases not matched to a gene; V was cut back by 7 bases and J by 4 bases. Sequences were obtained from PBMCs. The chain couples TRBV27 to TRBJ1-2, with 10 bases aligning to TRBD1. The sequence was collected from a woman aged 18-29 years in good health and CMV-seropositive. DNA of the CDR3: TGTGCCAGCACCCGGACAGGGGGAGAATCCTATGGCTACACCTTC. Residues: CASTRTGGESYGYTF.